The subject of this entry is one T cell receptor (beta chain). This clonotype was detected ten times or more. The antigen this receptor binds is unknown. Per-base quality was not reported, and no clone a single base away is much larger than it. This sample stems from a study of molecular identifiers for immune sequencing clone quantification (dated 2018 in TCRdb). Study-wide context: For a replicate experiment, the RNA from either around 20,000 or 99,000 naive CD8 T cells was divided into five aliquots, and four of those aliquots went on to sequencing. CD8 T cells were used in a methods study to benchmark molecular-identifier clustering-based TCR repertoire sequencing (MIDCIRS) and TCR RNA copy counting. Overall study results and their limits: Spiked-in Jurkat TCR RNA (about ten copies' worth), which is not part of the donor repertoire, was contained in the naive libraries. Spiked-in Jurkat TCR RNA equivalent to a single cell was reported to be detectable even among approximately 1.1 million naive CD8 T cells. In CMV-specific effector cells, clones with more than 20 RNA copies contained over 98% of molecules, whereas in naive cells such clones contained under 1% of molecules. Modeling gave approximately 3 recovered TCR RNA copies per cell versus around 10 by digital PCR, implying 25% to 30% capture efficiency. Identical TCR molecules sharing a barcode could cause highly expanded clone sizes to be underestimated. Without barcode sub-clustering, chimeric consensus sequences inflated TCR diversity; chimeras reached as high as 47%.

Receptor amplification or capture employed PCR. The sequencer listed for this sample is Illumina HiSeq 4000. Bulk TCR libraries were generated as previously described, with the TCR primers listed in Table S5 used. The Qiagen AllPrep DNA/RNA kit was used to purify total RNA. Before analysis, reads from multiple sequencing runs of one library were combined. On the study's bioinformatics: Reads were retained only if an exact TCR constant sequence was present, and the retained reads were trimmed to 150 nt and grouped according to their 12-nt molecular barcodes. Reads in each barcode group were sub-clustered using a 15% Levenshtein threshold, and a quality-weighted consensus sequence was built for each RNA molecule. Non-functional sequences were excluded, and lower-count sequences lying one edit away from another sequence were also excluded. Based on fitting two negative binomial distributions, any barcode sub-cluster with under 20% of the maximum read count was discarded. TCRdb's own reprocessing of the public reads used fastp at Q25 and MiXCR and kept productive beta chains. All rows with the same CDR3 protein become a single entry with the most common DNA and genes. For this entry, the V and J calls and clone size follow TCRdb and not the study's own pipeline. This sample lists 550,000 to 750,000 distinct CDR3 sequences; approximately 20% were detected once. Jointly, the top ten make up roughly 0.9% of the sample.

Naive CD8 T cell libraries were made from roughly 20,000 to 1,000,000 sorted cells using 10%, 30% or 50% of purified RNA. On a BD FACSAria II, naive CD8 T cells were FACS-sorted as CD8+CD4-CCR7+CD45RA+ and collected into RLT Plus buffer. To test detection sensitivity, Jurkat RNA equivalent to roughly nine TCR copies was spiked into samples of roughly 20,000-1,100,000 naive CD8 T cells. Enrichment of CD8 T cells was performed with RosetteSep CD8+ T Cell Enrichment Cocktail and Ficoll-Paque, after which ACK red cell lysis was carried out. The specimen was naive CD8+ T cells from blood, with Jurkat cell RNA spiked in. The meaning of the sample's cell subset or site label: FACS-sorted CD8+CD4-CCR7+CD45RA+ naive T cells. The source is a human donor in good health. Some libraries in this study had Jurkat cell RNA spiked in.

The bases are TGTGCCAGCAGTGAATACGGCAGCTATGGCTACACCTTC. The resulting protein is CASSEYGSYGYTF. The chain is assembled from TRBV2 and TRBJ1-2, with no reliable assignment of the D segment. The CDR3 measures 13 amino acids from cysteine to phenylalanine. Kept here is only the CDR3 DNA, which spans 39 bases and is read in frame from base 1. Trimming removed 2 bases from V and 4 bases from J, leaving 8 bases between the germline ends. The germline V gene supplies CDR1 SNHLY and CDR2 FYNNEI.